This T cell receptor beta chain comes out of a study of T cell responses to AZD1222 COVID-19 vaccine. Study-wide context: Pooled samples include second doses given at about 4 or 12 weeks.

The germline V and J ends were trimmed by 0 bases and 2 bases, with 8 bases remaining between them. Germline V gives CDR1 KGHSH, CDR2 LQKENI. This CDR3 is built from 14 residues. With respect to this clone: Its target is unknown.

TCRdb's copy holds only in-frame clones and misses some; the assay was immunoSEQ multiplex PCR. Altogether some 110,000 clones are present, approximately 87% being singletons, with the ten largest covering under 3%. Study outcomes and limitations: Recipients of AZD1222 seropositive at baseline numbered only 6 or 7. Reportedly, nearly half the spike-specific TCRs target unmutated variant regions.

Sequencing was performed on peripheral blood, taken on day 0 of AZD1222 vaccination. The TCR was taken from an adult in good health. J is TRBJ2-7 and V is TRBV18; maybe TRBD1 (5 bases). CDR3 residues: CASSPPTGPYEQYF. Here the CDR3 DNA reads TGTGCCAGCTCACCACCCACAGGACCCTACGAGCAGTACTTC.